Listed below are T cell receptor beta chains from one sample, sequenced in a study of graft-versus-host responses after intestinal transplantation. Assay used: immunoSEQ multiplex PCR; TCRdb lists only in-frame clones, some missing. This sample has around 50,000 clones, with around 84% found just once. The antigens these receptors bind are not known. The specimen was unstimulated CD4+ T cells sorted from spleen or lymph node cells, collected before transplant. All receptors come from a human donor who was the organ donor for an intestinal transplant. Both conserved end residues are part of each CDR3. The D gene is left open where the match is weak. Size is stated for part of the rows, as once, few or many counts, or as a class when the clone is expanded.

J: TRBJ1-4
size: -
D: TRBD1
V: TRBV10-3
CDR3: CANNVLKQGTNEKLFF
DNA: TGTGCCAACAACGTCCTAAAACAGGGGACTAATGAAAAACTGTTTTTT

J: TRBJ2-1
size: -
D: TRBD2
V: TRBV10-2
CDR3: CASTSGRRVSYNEQFF
DNA: TGCGCCAGCACTAGCGGGAGGCGGGTCTCCTACAATGAGCAGTTCTTC

J: TRBJ2-7
size: -
D: TRBD1
V: TRBV29-1
CDR3: CSVGTGQVLEQYF
DNA: TGCAGCGTTGGGACAGGCCAGGTTCTCGAGCAGTACTTC

J: TRBJ1-4
size: -
D: -
V: TRBV7-6
CDR3: CASSLASTVLGEKLFF
DNA: TGTGCCAGCAGCTTAGCCTCGACAGTCTTGGGTGAAAAACTGTTTTTT

J: TRBJ1-1
size: -
D: TRBD1
V: TRBV27
CDR3: CASSGTGGTEAFF
DNA: TGTGCCAGCAGCGGGACAGGGGGGACTGAAGCTTTCTTT

J: TRBJ2-2
size: -
D: -
V: TRBV7-2
CDR3: CASRTGTENTGELFF
DNA: TGTGCCAGCAGAACCGGGACTGAGAACACCGGGGAGCTGTTTTTT

J: TRBJ1-1
size: -
D: -
V: TRBV5-1
CDR3: CASSLGQGVPMNTEAFF
DNA: TGCGCCAGCAGCTTGGGCCAGGGTGTCCCGATGAACACTGAAGCTTTCTTT

J: TRBJ1-1
size: -
D: -
V: TRBV30
CDR3: CAWATQRMNTEAFF
DNA: TGTGCCTGGGCTACCCAGAGAATGAACACTGAAGCTTTCTTT

J: TRBJ2-1
size: -
D: -
V: TRBV21-1
CDR3: CASSKEGIAGGLNEQFF
DNA: TGTGCCAGCAGCAAAGAGGGAATAGCGGGGGGGCTCAATGAGCAGTTCTTC

J: TRBJ1-6
size: -
D: -
V: TRBV7-8
CDR3: CASSPRQSSYNSPLHF
DNA: TGTGCCAGCAGCCCTAGACAGAGCTCCTATAATTCACCCCTCCACTTT

J: TRBJ1-2
size: -
D: -
V: TRBV2
CDR3: CARRPTGLGGYTF
DNA: TGTGCCAGGCGGCCTACAGGTTTGGGGGGCTACACCTTC

J: TRBJ2-7
size: -
D: -
V: TRBV2
CDR3: CASTESPVGGEQYF
DNA: TGTGCCAGCACCGAGAGTCCGGTGGGGGGTGAGCAGTACTTC

J: TRBJ2-1
size: once
D: -
V: TRBV6-1
CDR3: CASSERGIPYNEQFF
DNA: TGTGCCAGCAGTGAGAGGGGGATCCCCTACAATGAGCAGTTCTTC

J: TRBJ2-7
size: -
D: TRBD1
V: TRBV6-5
CDR3: CASSPGTGGWEQYF
DNA: TGTGCCAGCAGCCCCGGGACAGGGGGTTGGGAGCAGTACTTC

J: TRBJ1-3
size: -
D: -
V: TRBV14
CDR3: CASSQEAGAGNTIYF
DNA: TGTGCCAGCAGCCAAGAAGCGGGGGCTGGAAACACCATATATTTT

J: TRBJ2-7
size: -
D: -
V: TRBV11-2
CDR3: CASSPKATSYEQYF
DNA: TGTGCCAGCAGCCCCAAAGCCACTTCCTACGAGCAGTACTTC

J: TRBJ2-5
size: -
D: -
V: TRBV5-1
CDR3: CASSLGIAEYQETQYF
DNA: TGCGCCAGCAGCTTGGGAATAGCGGAGTACCAAGAGACCCAGTACTTC

J: TRBJ2-7
size: -
D: -
V: TRBV2
CDR3: CASSEMRGYEQYF
DNA: TGTGCCAGCAGCGAAATGAGGGGCTACGAGCAGTACTTC

J: TRBJ2-5
size: few
D: TRBD2
V: TRBV2
CDR3: CASSSGGTQETQYF
DNA: TGTGCCAGCAGTAGCGGGGGGACCCAAGAGACCCAGTACTTC

J: TRBJ2-3
size: -
D: -
V: TRBV19
CDR3: CASSVGTDTQYF
DNA: TGTGCCAGTAGTGTCGGCACAGATACGCAGTATTTT

J: TRBJ1-2
size: once
D: -
V: TRBV25-1
CDR3: CASSDSFGYTF
DNA: TGTGCCAGCAGTGACAGTTTTGGCTACACCTTC

J: TRBJ1-3
size: -
D: -
V: TRBV18
CDR3: CASSPGLGLSGNTIYF
DNA: TGTGCCAGCTCACCGGGTTTGGGCCTCTCTGGAAACACCATATATTTT